The T cell receptor beta chain under discussion was sequenced for a study of cytomegalovirus exposure and HLA in healthy donors. Overall study findings and caveats: In an earlier analysis, about 87% or about 30%: the productive usage of most TCR beta V segments.

V was trimmed by 3 bases and J by 1 base, leaving 5 bases between them. The CDR3 covers 13 residues. Germline CDR1 is SGHTA and CDR2 is FQGTGA. The PCR contained 60 Vbeta and 13 Jbeta primers. The repertoire was sequenced with immunoSEQ multiplex PCR; TCRdb's copy has only in-frame clones and lacks some. The table shows some 150,000 clones, with 60% to 80% occurring only once. Turning to this clone: Its antigen is not known.

The clonotype originates from a man in his thirties or forties in good health and CMV-seropositive. The sequenced material came from PBMCs. This chain links TRBV7-3 with TRBJ2-3, with D uncertain. CDR3 sequence reads: CASSFLGTDTQYF. CDR3 DNA: TGTGCCAGCAGCTTTTTAGGCACAGATACGCAGTATTTT.